These 7 T cell receptor beta chains came from one sample sequenced in a study of early T cells in non-severe SARS-CoV-2 infection. From the 5' RACE reads, TCRdb called clonotypes with MiXCR, one entry per CDR3 protein. Found here are 30,000 to 45,000 distinct CDR3 sequences, roughly 4% of them singletons; the top ten hold over 8%. The sequenced sample was whole blood. These receptor sequences come from an adult who was a healthcare worker with PCR-confirmed SARS-CoV-2 infection or an uninfected control (not recorded which).

This clonotype was detected many times. The chain is built from TRBV24-1 and TRBJ2-1; D may be TRBD1 (5 bases). Germline lookup yields CDR1 KGHDR and CDR2 SFDVKD. Between the trimmed V and J ends, which lost 6 bases and 5 bases, there was a span of 16 bases. This CDR3 is 15 amino acids long. The CDR3 DNA reads as TGTGCCACCAGTCCCCCCAGGGATGGCGACAATGAGCAGTTCTTC. This sequence encodes CATSPPRDGDNEQFF.

In this sample, this clonotype turned up many times. The chain carries TRBV9 and TRBJ2-5; no clear D gene. The CDR3 runs 13 residues. Trimming stripped 2 bases from V and 2 bases from J, with 7 bases between. Germline V gene data show CDR1 as SGDLS and CDR2 as YYNGEE. CDR3 residues: CASSVSGQETQYF. The CDR3 bases are TGTGCCAGCAGCGTTTCCGGACAAGAGACCCAGTACTTC. Full variable domain (outside the CDR3, taken from reference TRBV9 and TRBJ2-5): DSGVTQTPKHLITATGQRVTLRCSPRSGDLSVYWYQQSLDQGLQFLIQYYNGEERAKGNILERFSAQQFPDLHSELNLSSLELGDSALYFCASSVSGQETQYFGPGTRLLVL.

The sample holds many counts of this clonotype. CDR3 loop: CASSSFLVSGNTIYF. CDR3 DNA sequence: TGTGCCAGCAGTTCCTTCCTTGTCTCTGGAAACACCATATATTTT. This chain uses TRBV28 with TRBJ1-3; D gene uncertain. This CDR3 has 15 amino acids. CDR1 MDHEN and CDR2 SYDVKM come from the germline V gene. Between the trimmed V and J ends, which lost 4 bases and 0 bases, there was a span of 10 bases.

This clonotype has at least ten counts. The rearrangement links TRBV19 to TRBJ2-7, with D possibly TRBD1 on 6 matching bases. The CDR3 runs 13 residues. Germline loops: CDR1 LNHDA, CDR2 SQIVND (reference sequence). Trimming took off 3 bases at V and 6 bases at J, with 12 bases between the two ends. The chain's CDR3 is CASSIAVGAEQYV. CDR3 nucleotide sequence: TGTGCCAGTAGTATTGCCGTGGGGGCCGAGCAGTACGTC.

This clonotype was recorded at least ten times. The J gene is TRBJ1-4, the V gene TRBV27; a weak D match, TRBD1 (5 bases). The CDR3 spans 14 residues. The V and J ends lost 5 bases and 5 bases respectively, with 12 bases between them. Per germline, CDR1 MNHEY and CDR2 SMNVEV (reference sequence). CDR3 region: CASSMGRRNEKLFF. The DNA of the CDR3 is TGTGCCAGCAGTATGGGACGGAGAAATGAAAAACTGTTTTTT.

This clonotype has a handful of counts. The V gene is TRBV19, the J gene TRBJ2-3; 12 bases align to TRBD2. CDR1 LNHDA and CDR2 SQIVND come from the germline V gene (reference sequence). With 4 bases clipped from V and 6 bases from J, the junction kept 11 bases outside the gene matches. The CDR3 loop spans 17 amino acids. For the CDR3, the DNA is TGTGCCAGTAGTACCGGGACTAGCGGGCCACACAGGGATACGCAGTATTTT. Amino acid sequence: CASSTGTSGPHRDTQYF.

The table lists this clonotype with many counts. The chain links TRBV12-3 or TRBV12-4 to TRBJ2-3, with 9 bases identical to TRBD1. V shed 5 bases and J 1 base; nucleotides not matched to a gene: 16. This CDR3 region has 19 residues. The CDR3 DNA reads TGTGCCAGCAGTCGACGACACCAAACCGGGACAGGGCGCACAGATACGCAGTATTTT. It codes for CASSRRHQTGTGRTDTQYF.